This T cell receptor (beta chain) comes out of a study of shared clonotypes between healthy human individuals. As to this clone: Its antigen remains unidentified. Other DNA variants within this sample encode the same CDR3.

In the authors' workflow: ImmunoSEQ junction-only sequences lacked quality scores, so their filtering differed. Repertoires were generated with immunoSEQ multiplex PCR, while TCRdb's copy carries only in-frame clones and drops some. V, J and clone size are those of that table, while D and trimming were read from the DNA. The table shows 2 million to 2.5 million clones, with 85% to 95% occurring only once. Germline CDR1 SGHRS, CDR2 YFSETQ. V was pared by 4 bases and J by 0 bases, with 10 bases between. The CDR3 covers 14 residues. Points from the study as a whole: Estimated clonotype richness was generally higher in naive than memory subsets. Expectations were that clonotype sharing among donors would be affected by sequencing depth. Inspection by rarefaction showed sorted-subset sequencing to be incomplete despite large depth.

V gene TRBV5-1 combines with J gene TRBJ1-1; TRBD1 might be the D (6 bases). Sequencing was performed on naive CD4+ T cells from PBMCs. Subset reported: CD45RA+ positively selected. This TCR derives from a man aged 18 to 30 in good health. Some clones in this sample may be carry-over from other donors' samples. CDR3 sequence: CASSPGHLNTEAFF. CDR3 sequence (DNA): TGCGCCAGCAGCCCGGGACATCTGAACACTGAAGCTTTCTTT.